The 16 T cell receptor beta chains below all came from one sample that was sequenced in a study of shared clonotypes between healthy human individuals. This table comes from immunoSEQ multiplex PCR, and its TCRdb copy is limited to in-frame clones, with some not included. The repertoire consists of approximately 740,000 clones, with around 67% occurring once and the leading ten covering 1.5% to 2%. The sequenced sample consisted of memory CD4+ T cells sorted from blood. Sample subset: CD45RA-negative fraction. These receptors all stem from a woman in her twenties or thirties in good health.

This clone was seen a handful of times. The chain combines TRBV2 with TRBJ2-7; 11 bases agree with TRBD2. With 4 bases clipped from V and 6 bases from J, the junction kept 8 bases outside the gene matches. Germline CDR1 SNHLY, CDR2 FYNNEI. The CDR3 totals 15 residues. The CDR3 DNA reads TGTGCCAGCAGTGGTCAGTTAGCGGGAGGGGCCGAGCAGTACTTC. Its translation is CASSGQLAGGAEQYF.

This clone has ten or more counts. This chain joins TRBV28 and TRBJ1-2; the D gene is possibly TRBD1 (5 bases). The CDR3 extends over 16 amino acids. Trimming took 6 bases from V and 0 from J, leaving 17 bases between them. Germline lookup yields CDR1 MDHEN and CDR2 SYDVKM. This chain's CDR3 is CASSSVGTGANYGYTF. The CDR3 nucleotides read TGTGCCAGCAGCTCTGTCGGGACGGGAGCTAACTATGGCTACACCTTC.

The V gene is TRBV19, the J gene TRBJ1-2; D unclear. The CDR3 runs 13 residues. Between the trimmed V and J ends, which lost 1 base and 2 bases, there was a span of 5 bases. Germline lookup yields CDR1 LNHDA and CDR2 SQIVND (reference sequence). CDR3 protein: CASSIGSNYGYTF. CDR3 sequence (DNA): TGTGCCAGTAGTATAGGGTCGAACTATGGCTACACCTTC.

This clone was counted a single time. This rearrangement joins TRBV19 to TRBJ1-5; 10 bases are shared with TRBD1. Germline trimming cut 9 bases from V and 3 bases from J; bases unmatched to any gene: 8. The germline CDR1 and CDR2 sequences are LNHDA and SQIVND (reference sequence). The CDR3 loop spans 15 amino acids. The CDR3 bases are TGTGCCAGCTGTCGACAGGGGGCCCACAATCAGCCCCAGCATTTT. This translates into CASCRQGAHNQPQHF.

The chain has TRBV5-4 and TRBJ2-5; either TRBD1 or TRBD2 may supply D (5 bases each). V lost 5 bases and J 5 bases, leaving 10 bases between the germline ends. Germline V CDR1 and CDR2: SGHNT, YYREEE (reference sequence). This CDR3 spans 12 amino acids. The CDR3 nucleotides read TGTGCCAGCAGTGGGGGAAGTGAGACCCAGTACTTC. Translation gives CASSGGSETQYF.

V usage is TRBV27 and J usage is TRBJ2-2; TRBD1 aligns across 7 bases. Per the germline V gene, CDR1 is MNHEY and CDR2 is SMNVEV (reference sequence). There are 15 residues in the CDR3. The V gene end was trimmed by 6 bases and the J gene end by 5 bases; junction bases not matched to a gene: 9. CDR3 nucleotide sequence: TGTGCCAGCAGCCCGTGGACCAGGGGGACCGGGGAGCTGTTTTTT. Translating it yields CASSPWTRGTGELFF.

The V call is TRBV5-4, the J call TRBJ2-3, with D maybe TRBD1 (6 bases). Germline CDR1 and CDR2: SGHNT and YYREEE (reference sequence). Trimming took off 3 bases at V and 4 bases at J, with 12 bases between the two ends. The CDR3 consists of 14 residues. The chain's CDR3 is CASSSTGRPDTQYF. CDR3 bases: TGTGCCAGCAGCTCGACAGGCCGACCAGATACGCAGTATTTT.

The chain carries TRBV28 and TRBJ2-1; 12 bases match TRBD2. The CDR3 length is 17 residues. Germline CDR1 and CDR2: MDHEN and SYDVKM. The J segment lost 8 bases and the V segment lost 4 bases, leaving 12 bases of the junction unmatched. Here the CDR3 reads CASSSIMVLAGGHEQFF. The CDR3 DNA is TGTGCCAGCAGTTCTATAATGGTACTAGCGGGAGGCCATGAGCAGTTCTTC.

The chain uses TRBV15 and TRBJ2-3; no reliable D call. V lost 2 bases, J lost 6 bases, and 18 bases lay in between. From germline, CDR1 is LNHNV and CDR2 YYDKDF (reference sequence). The CDR3 length is 16 residues. CDR3 loop: CATSRNPLSNGDTQYF. CDR3 nucleotide sequence: TGTGCCACCAGCAGAAACCCCTTGTCCAACGGTGATACGCAGTATTTT.

The chain combines TRBV6-6 with TRBJ1-2, with D hard to call. The CDR3 contains 11 residues. V was trimmed by 3 bases and J by 8 bases, leaving 7 bases between them. Germline values: CDR1 MNHNY, CDR2 SVGAGI (reference sequence). The CDR3 spells CASSYEDGYTF. The CDR3 DNA is TGTGCCAGCAGTTATGAGGACGGCTACACCTTC.

This clone has a handful of counts. The genes are TRBV28 and TRBJ2-3; a weak D match, TRBD2 (6 bases). Deletions cut 5 bases from V and 4 bases from J, with 10 bases between. CDR3 size: 13 residues. Looked up from germline, CDR1 is MDHEN and CDR2 is SYDVKM. In DNA form, the CDR3 reads TGTGCCAGCAGTGTAAGGGAGGCAGATACGCAGTATTTT. Protein product: CASSVREADTQYF.

This clone was seen a single time. Just one base apart from a much larger clone, this may be a read error. This sample also contains other DNA sequences that code for the same CDR3. The rearrangement links TRBV5-1 to TRBJ2-1; TRBD2 matches at 7 bases. Trimming at V came to 0 bases and at J to 4 bases, leaving 4 bases not matched to a gene. CDR1 SGHRS and CDR2 YFSETQ come from the germline V gene. The CDR3 contains 15 residues. CDR3: CASSLASGSYNEQFF. CDR3 DNA sequence: TGCGCCAGCAGCTTGGCTAGCGGATCTTACAATGAGCAGTTCTTC.

V and J are TRBV28 and TRBJ1-5; 8 positions agree with TRBD1. Germline CDR1 is MDHEN and CDR2 is SYDVKM. CDR3 length equals 15 residues. V dropped 5 bases and J dropped 3; count of bases not matched to a gene: 6. The CDR3 region is CASSPAGGFNQPQHF. CDR3 nucleotides: TGTGCCAGCAGTCCCGCAGGGGGCTTCAATCAGCCCCAGCATTTT.

This clone has only one observation. The chain carries TRBV28 and TRBJ2-7, with D tentatively TRBD2 (6 bases). CDR1 and CDR2 (germline): MDHEN, SYDVKM. V dropped 7 bases and J dropped 2 bases, with 18 bases sitting between them. The CDR3 spans 15 residues. In nucleotides, the CDR3 is TGTGCCAGCACCGGGGGTAGACGCCAGACCTACGAGCAGTACTTC. Protein: CASTGGRRQTYEQYF.

This clone appeared a single time. This chain joins TRBV29-1 and TRBJ2-1; no definite D call. CDR3 length: 10 residues. Germline CDR1 SQVTM, CDR2 ANQGSEA. Trimming took 4 bases from V and 9 from J, leaving 7 bases between them. The CDR3 loop is CSVAFAEQFF. The CDR3 DNA follows: TGCAGCGTTGCGTTCGCTGAGCAGTTCTTC.

This chain connects TRBV7-2 to TRBJ2-2; 12 positions match TRBD2. The J segment lost 6 bases and the V segment lost 5 bases, leaving 10 bases of the junction unmatched. The CDR3 is 17 residues long. CDR1 and CDR2 from the germline V gene are SGHTA and FQGNSA. CDR3 loop: CASSPLAGGHTPGELFF. CDR3 DNA: TGTGCCAGCAGCCCCCTAGCGGGAGGGCATACCCCCGGGGAGCTGTTTTTT.